Sequencing of this T cell receptor beta chain was carried out in a study of cytomegalovirus exposure and HLA in healthy donors. Concerning this clone: What it recognizes is unknown.

Per germline, CDR1 SGHRS and CDR2 YFSETQ. The CDR3 spans 13 residues. With 5 bases removed from V and 2 bases from J, the gap between germline ends came to 10 bases. This PCR relied on a set of 60 Vbeta primers and 13 Jbeta primers. This table comes from immunoSEQ multiplex PCR, and its TCRdb copy is limited to in-frame clones, with some not included. This sample has over 150,000 clones, with approximately 80% found just once. Study-wide results and limits: Rarity characterized most TCR sequences, yet some public TCRs appeared in many donors. The only immune exposure information that was available was CMV serostatus.

The specimen sequenced was PBMCs. The clonotype originates from a boy between 2 and 10 years old in good health and CMV-seronegative. V usage is TRBV5-1 and J usage is TRBJ1-1; D is unresolved. The CDR3 spells CASSQSGNTEAFF. In DNA form, the CDR3 reads TGCGCCAGCAGTCAATCAGGTAACACTGAAGCTTTCTTT.